The 28 T cell receptor beta chains presented below share a single source sample, sequenced in a study of T cells in localized non-small cell lung cancer. Profiled with immunoSEQ multiplex PCR; TCRdb holds only in-frame clones, not every one. The repertoire holds some 130,000 clones, with roughly 90% as singletons. This specimen consisted of peripheral blood, obtained before any cancer treatment. The receptors derive from a female donor older than 55 with stage I lung adenocarcinoma.

The chain couples TRBV2 to TRBJ2-1; no firm D call. CDR3 length: 14 residues. V dropped 1 base and J dropped 2 bases, with 6 bases sitting between them. CDR1 and CDR2 (germline): SNHLY, FYNNEI. CDR3 residues: CASSEGGTYNEQFF. As DNA, the CDR3 is TGTGCCAGCAGTGAAGGGGGAACCTACAATGAGCAGTTCTTC.

Details on this clone: At the DNA level, this CDR3 is encoded by other sequences in the same sample as well. The rearrangement joins TRBV7-3 to TRBJ2-5; 9 nucleotides line up with TRBD1. V lost 4 bases to trimming and J lost 4 bases; unmatched junction nucleotides: 1. The CDR3 sequence is 13 residues long. CDR1 and CDR2 (germline): SGHTA, FQGTGA. CDR3 sequence (DNA): TGTGCCAGCAGCTCGACAGGGGGAGAGACCCAGTACTTC. It encodes CASSSTGGETQYF.

This chain uses TRBV19 with TRBJ2-7; D is undetermined. The CDR3 sequence is 13 residues long. The germline V and J ends were trimmed by 3 bases and 1 base, with 7 bases remaining between them. Germline CDR1 reads LNHDA; CDR2 reads SQIVND (reference sequence). The CDR3, as DNA: TGTGCCAGTAGTATTTTTGGGTCCTACGAGCAGTACTTC. Its protein product is CASSIFGSYEQYF.

The chain joins TRBV5-1 to TRBJ2-3; 9 bases are shared with TRBD2. V trimming: 4 bases; J trimming: 0 bases; junction bases outside the gene matches: 3. The CDR3 is made up of 15 amino acids. Germline-derived CDR1 and CDR2 are SGHRS and YFSETQ. Written as DNA, the CDR3 is TGCGCCAGCAGCCCAACTAGCGGGAGCACAGATACGCAGTATTTT. Translated: CASSPTSGSTDTQYF.

This chain uses TRBV9 with TRBJ2-1; D may be TRBD1 or TRBD2 (5 bases each). This CDR3 region has 14 residues. Germline CDR1 SGDLS, CDR2 YYNGEE. The V end lost 1 base, the J end lost 4 bases, and 9 bases lay between the germline ends. The CDR3 protein is CASSVSGTYNEQFF. Here the CDR3 DNA reads TGTGCCAGCAGCGTATCCGGGACGTACAATGAGCAGTTCTTC.

The rearrangement links TRBV4-1 to TRBJ1-1; no clear D. Trimming took 0 bases from V and 3 from J, leaving 11 bases between them. Germline V lookup: CDR1 MGHRA, CDR2 YSYEKL. The CDR3 is made up of 15 amino acids. CDR3 in amino acids: CASSQDRGGDTEAFF. CDR3 coding DNA: TGCGCCAGCAGCCAAGATCGAGGCGGAGACACTGAAGCTTTCTTT.

V and J are TRBV11-3 and TRBJ2-5, with TRBD2 as a possible D gene (5 bases). The CDR3 spans 11 residues. CDR1 and CDR2 from the germline V gene are SGHNT and YENEEA. V gave up 5 bases and J gave up 6 bases, with 7 bases separating them. The CDR3 protein is CASSRGKTQYF. The DNA of the CDR3 is TGTGCCAGCAGCCGAGGGAAGACCCAGTACTTC. Complete variable domain (other parts from reference TRBV11-3 and TRBJ2-5): EAGVVQSPRYKIIEKKQPVAFWCNPISGHNTLYWYLQNLGQGPELLIRYENEEAVDDSQLPKDRFSAERLKGVDSTLKIQPAELGDSAVYLCASSRGKTQYFGPGTRLLVL.

The rearrangement uses TRBV5-6 and TRBJ2-5, with unresolved D. The CDR3 has 11 residues. V lost 2 bases, J lost 5 bases, and 4 bases lay in between. Germline loops: CDR1 SGHDT, CDR2 YYEEEE. The CDR3 loop is CASSFYETQYF. Here the CDR3 DNA reads TGTGCCAGCAGCTTTTACGAGACCCAGTACTTC.

The table lists this clone with a count of one. Distinct nucleotide sequences in the sample also encode this CDR3. This chain links TRBV9 with TRBJ2-3; TRBD2 matches 9 bases. J gave up 3 bases and V 0 bases, and 2 bases lay outside the gene matches. The germline CDR1 and CDR2 sequences are SGDLS and YYNGEE. The length of the CDR3 is 15 residues. The CDR3 region is CASSVALAGTDTQYF. CDR3 bases: TGTGCCAGCAGCGTAGCCCTAGCGGGAACAGATACGCAGTATTTT.

The genes are TRBV2 and TRBJ1-5; D is uncertain. This CDR3 contains 13 residues. Germline-derived CDR1 and CDR2 are SNHLY and FYNNEI. V lost 8 bases, J lost 7 bases, and 15 bases lay in between. CDR3 nucleotides: TGTGCCAGCGCTCTCGTGGTTCGGCAGCCCCAGCATTTT. It codes for CASALVVRQPQHF.

This CDR3 reads CAWRQGTIGYTF. CDR3 DNA: TGTGCCTGGAGACAGGGGACGATAGGCTACACCTTC. The chain employs TRBV30 and TRBJ1-2; TRBD1 agrees at 7 bases. V lost 3 bases to trimming and J lost 8 bases; unmatched junction nucleotides: 6. CDR1 is GTSNPN and CDR2 is SVGIG in the germline V gene (reference sequence). The CDR3 loop spans 12 amino acids.

In its sample, this clone was seen a few times. The chain recombines TRBV6-5 with TRBJ1-1, with D unresolved. There are 16 residues in the CDR3. The germline V gene encodes CDR1 MNHEY and CDR2 SVGAGI. The ends were cut back, 0 bases at V and 0 bases at J, with 11 bases in the middle. The chain's CDR3 is CASSYSLRPMNTEAFF. The CDR3 DNA is TGTGCCAGCAGTTACTCGTTAAGACCCATGAACACTGAAGCTTTCTTT.

The chain couples TRBV19 to TRBJ2-7; D might be TRBD1 (6 bases). Per the germline V gene, CDR1 is LNHDA and CDR2 is SQIVND (reference sequence). The CDR3 sequence is 15 residues long. V lost 2 bases to trimming and J lost 4 bases, with 15 bases between them. The CDR3 region is CASSISPGQLYEQYF. As DNA, the CDR3 is TGTGCCAGTAGTATAAGCCCCGGACAGCTTTACGAGCAGTACTTC.

The V gene is TRBV6-6, the J gene TRBJ2-3; 11 positions match TRBD2. The germline CDR1 and CDR2 sequences are MNHNY and SVGAGI (reference sequence). Germline trimming cut 6 bases from V and 1 base from J; bases unmatched to any gene: 3. CDR3 length equals 15 residues. CDR3 nucleotide sequence: TGTGCCAGCAGACCGGGACTAGCGGGCACAGATACGCAGTATTTT. It encodes CASRPGLAGTDTQYF.

This clone was counted a few times. This sequence joins TRBV5-1 and TRBJ1-4; D perhaps matches TRBD1 (6 bases). Germline-derived CDR1 and CDR2 are SGHRS and YFSETQ. Trimming stripped 0 bases from V and 6 bases from J, with 9 bases between. This CDR3 has 14 amino acids. In DNA, the CDR3 is TGCGCCAGCAGCTTGGGGGGGCAATATGAAAAACTGTTTTTT. The encoded protein is CASSLGGQYEKLFF.

The chain combines TRBV29-1 with TRBJ1-2; tentative D call: TRBD1 (5 bases). V was shortened by 3 bases and J by 1 base, with 18 bases between the two germline ends. Looked up from germline, CDR1 is SQVTM and CDR2 is ANQGSEA. This CDR3 is 16 amino acids long. The CDR3 DNA follows: TGCAGCGTTGATCGAGGTGGGGGAGGGAGTAACTATGGCTACACCTTC. Translation gives CSVDRGGGGSNYGYTF.

The rearrangement uses TRBV15 and TRBJ2-3; 9 nucleotides match TRBD2. The germline V gene encodes CDR1 LNHNV and CDR2 YYDKDF (reference sequence). Trimming cost V 3 bases and J 5 bases; bases outside gene matches: 18. The CDR3 loop spans 19 amino acids. CDR3 bases: TGTGCCACCAGCAGCGGCGTGGTAGGGGCGGGAGGGAAAAAAGATACGCAGTATTTT. Residues: CATSSGVVGAGGKKDTQYF.

CDR3 coding DNA: TGTGCCAGCAGGCCTGGACTAGCGGGGGGATCTAGCACAGATACGCAGTATTTT. Encoded protein: CASRPGLAGGSSTDTQYF. The chain has TRBV5-4 and TRBJ2-3; 14 bases line up with TRBD2. CDR1 and CDR2 from the germline V gene are SGHNT and YYREEE (reference sequence). CDR3 length: 18 amino acids. Trimming took 5 bases from V and 0 from J; bases not matched to a gene: 8.

The chain links TRBV4-2 to TRBJ2-3; 14 bases align to TRBD2. V lost 4 bases, J lost 6 bases, and 9 bases stayed unmatched. The CDR3 totals 17 residues. In germline, CDR1 is LGHNA, CDR2 YNFKEQ. CDR3 sequence: CASSLTSGRGGADTQYF. Written as DNA, the CDR3 is TGTGCCAGCAGCCTGACTAGCGGGAGGGGGGGGGCCGATACGCAGTATTTT.

This clone was counted only a few times. As DNA, the CDR3 is TGTGCCAGCAGCTTAGTTGGAATCGCTCAGCCCCAGCATTTT. This gives the protein CASSLVGIAQPQHF. The rearrangement links TRBV11-2 to TRBJ1-5; unclear D gene. Germline loops: CDR1 SGHAT, CDR2 FQNNGV. The CDR3 runs 14 residues. V was cut by 1 base and J by 6 bases, with 10 bases left in between.

V gene TRBV11-2 combines with J gene TRBJ1-5, with 7 bases that match TRBD1. This CDR3 contains 14 residues. Germline V CDR1 and CDR2: SGHAT, FQNNGV. The ends lost 4 bases at V and 6 bases at J; junction bases unmatched: 6. CDR3 DNA: TGTGCCAGCAGCTCAGGGGGGAGCGGTCAGCCCCAGCATTTT. This encodes CASSSGGSGQPQHF.

The chain uses TRBV7-2 and TRBJ2-7; maybe TRBD1 (5 bases). Germline CDR1 reads SGHTA; CDR2 reads FQGNSA. The CDR3 runs 15 residues. Between the trimmed V and J ends, which lost 1 base and 1 base, there was a span of 11 bases. The CDR3 sequence is CASSLVGRGSYEQYF. The CDR3, as DNA: TGTGCCAGCAGCTTAGTCGGAAGGGGATCCTACGAGCAGTACTTC.

The chain has TRBV2 and TRBJ2-6; D perhaps matches TRBD1 (6 bases). The CDR3 consists of 15 residues. Trimming shortened V by 6 bases and J by 2 bases, and 11 bases separated the two germline ends. CDR1 is SNHLY and CDR2 is FYNNEI in the germline V gene. CDR3 DNA sequence: TGTGCCAGCAGCCCAGGGGCTACTGGGGCCAACGTCCTGACTTTC. The encoded protein is CASSPGATGANVLTF.

The gene calls are TRBV19 and TRBJ1-2; D is uncertain. Trimming removed 3 bases from V and 5 bases from J, with 10 bases in between. The CDR3 is 13 residues long. CDR1 is LNHDA and CDR2 is SQIVND in the germline V gene (reference sequence). CDR3 amino acids: CASSISAEYGYTF. CDR3 DNA sequence: TGTGCCAGTAGTATCTCGGCAGAATATGGCTACACCTTC.

The genes are TRBV5-1 and TRBJ2-7, with a tentative D call TRBD2 (6 bases). The germline V and J ends were trimmed by 1 base and 7 bases, with 12 bases remaining between them. The CDR3 length is 13 residues. The germline V gene encodes CDR1 SGHRS and CDR2 YFSETQ. DNA of the CDR3: TGCGCCAGCAGCTTGAGGGACTCTGGAGAGCAGTACTTC. This gives the protein CASSLRDSGEQYF.

Here the CDR3 reads CASGAFTYEQYF. The CDR3 nucleotides read TGTGCCAGCGGAGCATTCACCTACGAGCAGTACTTC. The rearrangement joins TRBV7-2 to TRBJ2-7; D is undetermined. CDR1 and CDR2 from the germline V gene are SGHTA and FQGNSA. The V gene lost 8 bases and the J gene lost 2 bases, with 10 bases spanning the gap. CDR3 size: 12 residues. Using reference TRBV7-2 and TRBJ2-7 for the parts outside the CDR3, the full variable domain is GAGVSQSPSNKVTEKGKDVELRCDPISGHTALYWYRQSLGQGLEFLIYFQGNSAPDKSGLPSDRFSAERTGGSVSTLTIQRTQQEDSAVYLCASGAFTYEQYFGPGTRLTVT.

V and J are TRBV5-8 and TRBJ2-2; a possible D gene is TRBD2 (8 bases). The CDR3 has 19 residues. V lost 4 bases and J lost 4, with 26 bases in between. Germline values: CDR1 SGHTS, CDR2 YDEGEE. Here the CDR3 DNA reads TGTGCCAGCAGCCTTGGAAGGGGGCGGGAGGCCTCGAGCACCGGGGAGCTGTTTTTT. Its protein product is CASSLGRGREASSTGELFF.

This sequence joins TRBV9 and TRBJ2-5; D may be TRBD2 (5 bases). The V and J ends lost 3 bases and 3 bases respectively, with 15 bases between them. CDR3 length equals 15 residues. The germline gives CDR1 SGDLS, CDR2 YYNGEE. The CDR3 sequence is CASSAGSMGKETQYF. CDR3 nucleotide sequence: TGTGCCAGCAGCGCGGGATCGATGGGCAAAGAGACCCAGTACTTC.